The 30 T cell receptor beta chains below all came from one sample that was sequenced in a study of blood T cell repertoires in COVID-19. Here immunoSEQ multiplex PCR was the method, and the copy in TCRdb shows in-frame clones only, minus some. This sample has about 180,000 clones, with 75% to 90% found just once. Sequences were obtained from peripheral blood. The receptors originated from a woman aged 70-85 years with COVID-19, enrolled during active disease.

This rearrangement joins TRBV7-2 to TRBJ2-3; no definite D call. Germline loops: CDR1 SGHTA, CDR2 FQGNSA. V gave up 4 bases and J gave up 1 base, with 9 bases separating them. CDR3 length: 14 amino acids. The CDR3 protein is CASSYRTGTDTQYF. CDR3 bases: TGTGCCAGCAGCTACCGTACAGGCACAGATACGCAGTATTTT.

V gene TRBV7-2 combines with J gene TRBJ2-1, with 8 positions matching TRBD2. The germline gives CDR1 SGHTA, CDR2 FQGNSA. The CDR3 extends over 16 amino acids. After removal of 4 bases from V and 3 bases from J, the junction contained 8 bases not matched to a gene. In nucleotides, the CDR3 is TGTGCCAGCAGCTCCCGGGATAGCGGGATCTACAATGAGCAGTTCTTC. Protein: CASSSRDSGIYNEQFF.

V gene TRBV7-2 combines with J gene TRBJ2-7; D unresolved. V lost 5 bases, J lost 4 bases, and 6 bases lay in between. CDR3 length: 11 residues. CDR1 is SGHTA and CDR2 is FQGNSA in the germline V gene. CDR3 DNA sequence: TGTGCCAGCAGCATCCAATACGAGCAGTACTTC. Translated, it gives CASSIQYEQYF.

The chain recombines TRBV3-1 (or the pseudogene TRBV3-2) with TRBJ1-4; TRBD1 might be the D (6 bases). The CDR3 contains 12 residues. V was trimmed by 0 bases and J by 14 bases, leaving 10 bases between them. The germline CDR1 and CDR2 sequences are LGHDT and YNNKEL (reference sequence). CDR3 amino acids: CASSQDWGGLFF. In DNA form, the CDR3 reads TGTGCCAGCAGCCAAGATTGGGGGGGCCTGTTTTTT.

The chain carries TRBV2 and TRBJ2-7; 8 nucleotides agree with TRBD1. The CDR3 spans 14 residues. V lost 7 bases to trimming and J lost 2 bases; unmatched junction nucleotides: 7. CDR1 and CDR2 (germline): SNHLY, FYNNEI. CDR3 loop: CASMVTGGPYEQYF. The CDR3 bases are TGTGCCAGCATGGTTACAGGGGGTCCCTACGAGCAGTACTTC.

CDR3 nucleotides: TGTGCCAGCAGCCACACAGGGGTAGTCCACACAGATACGCAGTATTTT. Translated: CASSHTGVVHTDTQYF. The chain has TRBV3-1 (or the pseudogene TRBV3-2) and TRBJ2-3, with 7 bases identical to TRBD1. This CDR3 is 16 amino acids long. V gave up 3 bases and J gave up 2 bases; unmatched junction bases: 8. Per the germline V gene, CDR1 is LGHDT and CDR2 is YNNKEL (reference sequence).

This clone was seen only a few times. The chain carries TRBV2 and TRBJ1-5; D remains ambiguous. From germline, CDR1 is SNHLY and CDR2 FYNNEI. The CDR3 covers 13 residues. Trimming removed 4 bases at V and 2 bases at J, with 6 bases between. The CDR3 nucleotides read TGTGCCAGCAGTGCTGAGGGCAATCAGCCCCAGCATTTT. Translated: CASSAEGNQPQHF. The whole variable domain, filled in from reference TRBV2 and TRBJ1-5, reads EPEVTQTPSHQVTQMGQEVILRCVPISNHLYFYWYRQILGQKVEFLVSFYNNEISEKSEIFDDQFSVERPDGSNFTLKIRSTKLEDSAMYFCASSAEGNQPQHFGDGTRLSIL.

The chain joins TRBV7-9 to TRBJ2-1; 7 bases map to TRBD1. This CDR3 contains 17 residues. Germline values: CDR1 SEHNR, CDR2 FQNEAQ (reference sequence). The V segment lost 5 bases and the J segment 0 bases; nucleotides outside the gene matches: 10. CDR3 sequence (DNA): TGTGCCAGCAGCCTCCGGGACAGACCTACCTCCTACAATGAGCAGTTCTTC. Amino acid sequence: CASSLRDRPTSYNEQFF.

This chain links TRBV9 with TRBJ1-1, with D uncertain. V was trimmed by 2 bases and J by 1 base, leaving 9 bases between them. This CDR3 is built from 14 residues. Germline CDR1 reads SGDLS; CDR2 reads YYNGEE. The DNA for the CDR3 is TGTGCCAGCAGCGTGGGAGATCCGAACACTGAAGCTTTCTTT. Residues: CASSVGDPNTEAFF.

Here the CDR3 DNA reads TGCAGTGCTAGTGCAGCTGGGACAGCGGCCTACGAGCAGTACTTC. Protein sequence: CSASAAGTAAYEQYF. The chain is built from TRBV20-1 and TRBJ2-7, with 7 bases fitting TRBD1. The CDR3 is 15 amino acids. The germline CDR1 and CDR2 sequences are DFQATT and SNEGSKA (reference sequence). After removal of 3 bases from V and 2 bases from J, the junction contained 10 bases not matched to a gene.

V and J are TRBV28 and TRBJ2-2; tentative D call: TRBD2 (7 bases). This CDR3 is 14 amino acids long. Trimming removed 7 bases at V and 4 bases at J, with 13 bases between. Germline V lookup: CDR1 MDHEN, CDR2 SYDVKM. CDR3 loop: CASIGGRRTGELFF. Written as DNA, the CDR3 is TGTGCCAGCATCGGGGGGCGGCGCACCGGGGAGCTGTTTTTT.

This clone was seen a single time. This chain connects TRBV28 to TRBJ2-4, with 8 nucleotides matching TRBD1. Germline trimming cut 5 bases from V and 7 bases from J; bases unmatched to any gene: 7. Germline V CDR1 and CDR2: MDHEN, SYDVKM. The length of the CDR3 is 14 residues. This CDR3 reads CASSMGRTGNIQYF. DNA of the CDR3: TGTGCCAGCAGTATGGGGAGGACAGGGAACATTCAGTACTTC. The entire variable domain, with the rest obtained from reference TRBV28 and TRBJ2-4, is as follows: DVKVTQSSRYLVKRTGEKVFLECVQDMDHENMFWYRQDPGLGLRLIYFSYDVKMKEKGDIPEGYSVSREKKERFSLILESASTNQTSMYLCASSMGRTGNIQYFGAGTRLSVL.

The gene calls are TRBV28 and TRBJ2-5; 8 bases fit TRBD1. Per germline, CDR1 MDHEN and CDR2 SYDVKM. The junction had 6 bases not matched to a gene; V was cut back by 7 bases and J by 2 bases. This CDR3 region has 14 residues. For the CDR3, the DNA is TGTGCCAGCAAAAGGACAGGGCGGCAAGAGACCCAGTACTTC. Protein sequence: CASKRTGRQETQYF.

The chain couples TRBV7-9 to TRBJ1-4; D gene uncertain. CDR1 and CDR2 from the germline V gene are SEHNR and FQNEAQ (reference sequence). The CDR3 spans 15 residues. Between the trimmed V and J ends, which lost 4 bases and 0 bases, there was a span of 9 bases. The DNA for the CDR3 is TGTGCCAGCAGCTACCGGAGCGCAACTAATGAAAAACTGTTTTTT. This gives the protein CASSYRSATNEKLFF. Together with reference TRBV7-9 and TRBJ1-4, the CDR3 gives the full variable domain: DTGVSQNPRHKITKRGQNVTFRCDPISEHNRLYWYRQTLGQGPEFLTYFQNEAQLEKSRLLSDRFSAERPKGSFSTLEIQRTEQGDSAMYLCASSYRSATNEKLFFGSGTQLSVL.

J is TRBJ1-5 and V is TRBV18; 7 nucleotides line up with TRBD1. CDR1 KGHSH and CDR2 LQKENI come from the germline V gene. Trimming removed 1 base from V and 6 bases from J; junction bases left unmatched: 6. The CDR3 length is 15 residues. CDR3 in DNA: TGTGCCAGCTCACCACGTCAGGGGGTCGGTCAGCCCCAGCATTTT. It is translated as CASSPRQGVGQPQHF.

Turning to this clone: One end of the junction does not line up with germline, which may come from a read error. V usage is TRBV27 and J usage is TRBJ1-4; D unclear. The CDR3 is made up of 13 amino acids. Germline V gives CDR1 MNHEY, CDR2 SMNVEV (reference sequence). In nucleotides, the CDR3 is TGTGCCAGCAGATTATCCGGCGGTGAAAAACTGTTTTTT. As protein: CASRLSGGEKLFF. Looking up the rest from reference TRBV27 and TRBJ1-4 gives the full variable domain: EAQVTQNPRYLITVTGKKLTVTCSQNMNHEYMSWYRQDPGLGLRQIYYSMNVEVTDKGDVPEGYKVSRKEKRNFPLILESPSPNQTSLYFCASRLSGGEKLFFGSGTQLSVL.

The rearrangement uses TRBV7-2 and TRBJ2-1; 7 positions agree with TRBD1. The CDR3 has 13 amino acids. J was trimmed by 9 bases and V by 1 base; bases with no gene match: 3. CDR1 and CDR2 (germline): SGHTA, FQGNSA. The DNA of the CDR3 is TGTGCCAGCAGCTTAGTGGGGGACAGTGAGCAGTTCTTC. As protein: CASSLVGDSEQFF.

The chain employs TRBV30 and TRBJ2-3; D is perhaps TRBD2 (5 bases). Trimming took 1 base from V and 1 from J, leaving 12 bases between them. The CDR3 loop spans 15 amino acids. Germline lookup yields CDR1 GTSNPN and CDR2 SVGIG (reference sequence). The CDR3 sequence is CAWSAGIRGTDTQYF. Written as DNA, the CDR3 is TGTGCCTGGAGTGCCGGGATTCGAGGCACAGATACGCAGTATTTT.

This clone turned up a few times. This chain connects TRBV5-4 to TRBJ2-7; TRBD2 matches at 7 bases. CDR1 is SGHNT and CDR2 is YYREEE in the germline V gene (reference sequence). The V segment lost 0 bases and the J segment 6 bases; nucleotides outside the gene matches: 12. This CDR3 spans 16 amino acids. The DNA of the CDR3 is TGTGCCAGCAGCTTGGAGTCTAGCGGACTCCCGGGCGAGCAGTACTTC. Translating it yields CASSLESSGLPGEQYF.

The genes are TRBV18 and TRBJ1-3; 7 bases fit TRBD1. The trim removed 3 bases at V and 1 base at J, leaving 6 bases unmatched. Germline CDR1 and CDR2: KGHSH and LQKENI. The CDR3 is made up of 16 amino acids. The CDR3 region has the DNA TGTGCCAGCTCACCGGGACAGCAGAGGTCTGGAAACACCATATATTTT. Translation gives CASSPGQQRSGNTIYF.

This clone was seen once. The chain joins TRBV11-2 to TRBJ2-2, with D uncertain. CDR1 is SGHAT and CDR2 is FQNNGV in the germline V gene. V was clipped by 5 bases and J by 3 bases, with 16 bases between them. This CDR3 has 16 residues. CDR3 DNA sequence: TGTGCCAGCAGCCAATGGGCCAGTCAATACACCGGGGAGCTGTTTTTT. It codes for CASSQWASQYTGELFF. The full variable domain, with the rest looked up from reference TRBV11-2 and TRBJ2-2, is EAGVAQSPRYKIIEKRQSVAFWCNPISGHATLYWYQQILGQGPKLLIQFQNNGVVDDSQLPKDRFSAERLKGVDSTLKIQPAKLEDSAVYLCASSQWASQYTGELFFGEGSRLTVL.

The V and J genes are TRBV9 and TRBJ2-1; 12 nucleotides line up with TRBD2. V gave up 5 bases and J gave up 6 bases; unmatched junction bases: 6. The germline V gene has CDR1 SGDLS and CDR2 YYNGEE. The CDR3 contains 15 residues. The CDR3 coding sequence is TGTGCCAGCAGTCCTCTAGCGGGAGGGGGCAATGAGCAGTTCTTC. This codes for CASSPLAGGGNEQFF.

The chain employs TRBV19 and TRBJ2-5; TRBD2 agrees at 12 bases. The V and J ends lost 6 bases and 5 bases, in that order; junction bases with no gene match: 7. Looked up from germline, CDR1 is LNHDA and CDR2 is SQIVND (reference sequence). The CDR3 spans 15 residues. This chain's CDR3 is CASSATSGRWETQYF. CDR3 sequence (DNA): TGTGCCAGTAGCGCGACTAGCGGGAGATGGGAGACCCAGTACTTC.

The chain combines TRBV14 with TRBJ1-3; D not certain. With 1 base removed from V and 4 bases from J, the gap between germline ends came to 2 bases. Germline assignment: CDR1 SGHDN and CDR2 FVKESK. The CDR3 is 12 residues long. CDR3 sequence: CASSQVGNTIYF. CDR3 bases: TGTGCCAGCAGCCAAGTAGGAAACACCATATATTTT.

This clone was seen only a few times. The chain uses TRBV5-1 and TRBJ1-1; D is possibly TRBD1 (5 bases). Germline CDR1 SGHRS, CDR2 YFSETQ. The CDR3 totals 14 residues. With 5 bases removed from V and 5 bases from J, the gap between germline ends came to 16 bases. CDR3 sequence: CASRQPQAGTEAFF. In DNA form, the CDR3 reads TGCGCCAGCAGGCAACCACAGGCCGGGACTGAAGCTTTCTTT.

V gene TRBV19 combines with J gene TRBJ2-3, with a possible D match to TRBD1 (6 bases). The CDR3 is made up of 16 amino acids. From germline, CDR1 is LNHDA and CDR2 SQIVND (reference sequence). V lost 1 base to trimming and J lost 3 bases, with 14 bases between them. For the CDR3, the DNA is TGTGCCAGTAGTATAGTTCAGGGGTGGCGGACAGATACGCAGTATTTT. Protein sequence: CASSIVQGWRTDTQYF.

The genes are TRBV7-8 and TRBJ2-7; TRBD1 matches 8 bases. The V gene's germline CDR1 is SGHVS and CDR2 FQNEAQ. The CDR3 has 14 residues. V lost 4 bases and J lost 9; bases outside the gene matches: 11. The CDR3 region is CASSSSGGAMVQYF. The CDR3 DNA follows: TGTGCCAGCAGCTCTTCAGGGGGCGCGATGGTGCAGTACTTC.

The V gene is TRBV24-1, the J gene TRBJ2-5; 11 bases agree with TRBD1. This CDR3 has 19 residues. The J segment lost 5 bases and the V segment lost 2 bases, leaving 15 bases of the junction unmatched. The germline gives CDR1 KGHDR, CDR2 SFDVKD. CDR3 residues: CATSDSKPGQGGGWETQYF. The DNA for the CDR3 is TGTGCCACCAGTGATTCCAAACCGGGACAGGGGGGGGGATGGGAGACCCAGTACTTC.

DNA of the CDR3: TGTGCCTGGAGGCCTAGTCTATTCGGTGAGCAGTTCTTC. Protein: CAWRPSLFGEQFF. The chain has TRBV30 and TRBJ2-1, with D unclear. V lost 3 bases, J lost 9 bases, and 15 bases lay in between. The germline gives CDR1 GTSNPN, CDR2 SVGIG (reference sequence). The CDR3 length is 13 residues.

The chain is built from TRBV7-9 and TRBJ1-1; D remains ambiguous. Trimming stripped 3 bases from V and 1 base from J, with 6 bases between. CDR3 length equals 13 residues. Germline assignment: CDR1 SEHNR and CDR2 FQNEAQ (reference sequence). CDR3 loop: CASSFRGNTEAFF. The CDR3 region has the DNA TGTGCCAGCAGCTTTCGGGGGAACACTGAAGCTTTCTTT.